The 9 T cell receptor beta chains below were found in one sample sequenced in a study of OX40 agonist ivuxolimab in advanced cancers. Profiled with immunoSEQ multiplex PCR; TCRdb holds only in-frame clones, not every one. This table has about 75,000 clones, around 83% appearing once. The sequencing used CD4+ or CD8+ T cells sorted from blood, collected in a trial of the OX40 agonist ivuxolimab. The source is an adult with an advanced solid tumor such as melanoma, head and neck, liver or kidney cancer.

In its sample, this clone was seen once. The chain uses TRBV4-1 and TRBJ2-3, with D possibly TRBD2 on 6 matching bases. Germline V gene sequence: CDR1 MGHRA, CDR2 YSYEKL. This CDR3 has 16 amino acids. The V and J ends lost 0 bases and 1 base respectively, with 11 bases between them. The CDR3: CASSQDVGGGTDTQYF. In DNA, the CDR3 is TGCGCCAGCAGCCAAGATGTCGGAGGGGGCACAGATACGCAGTATTTT.

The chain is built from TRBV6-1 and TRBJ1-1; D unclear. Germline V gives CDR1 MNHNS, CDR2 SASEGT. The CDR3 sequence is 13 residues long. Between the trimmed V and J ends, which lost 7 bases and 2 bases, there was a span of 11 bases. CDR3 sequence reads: CASKVKGNTEAFF. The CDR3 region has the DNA TGTGCCAGCAAAGTTAAAGGCAACACTGAAGCTTTCTTT.

DNA for the CDR3: TGTGCCATCAGTGATACAGTGAGTTCCTACGAGCAGTACTTC. This translates into CAISDTVSSYEQYF. The chain combines TRBV10-3 with TRBJ2-7; D gene uncertain. The ends were cut back, 3 bases at V and 1 base at J, with 10 bases in the middle. The CDR3 is 14 residues long. Germline CDR1 and CDR2: ENHRY and SYGVKD.

The CDR3 region is CASSARQGLLNTGELFF. The CDR3 nucleotides read TGTGCCAGCAGTGCCCGACAGGGCCTTTTGAACACCGGGGAGCTGTTTTTT. The chain employs TRBV2 and TRBJ2-2; 7 nucleotides agree with TRBD1. The CDR3 sequence is 17 residues long. Per the germline V gene, CDR1 is SNHLY and CDR2 is FYNNEI. V lost 4 bases and J lost 1; bases outside the gene matches: 9.

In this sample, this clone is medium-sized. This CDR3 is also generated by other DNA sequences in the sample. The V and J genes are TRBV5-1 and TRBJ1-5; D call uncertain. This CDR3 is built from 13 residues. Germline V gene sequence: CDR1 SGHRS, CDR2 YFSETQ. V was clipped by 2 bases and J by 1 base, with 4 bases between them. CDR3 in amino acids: CASSLDSNQPQHF. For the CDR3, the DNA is TGCGCCAGCAGCTTAGACAGCAATCAGCCCCAGCATTTT.

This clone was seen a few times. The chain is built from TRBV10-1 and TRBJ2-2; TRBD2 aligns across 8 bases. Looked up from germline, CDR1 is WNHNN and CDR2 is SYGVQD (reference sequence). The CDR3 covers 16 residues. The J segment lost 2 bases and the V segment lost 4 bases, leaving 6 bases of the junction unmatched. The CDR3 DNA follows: TGCGCCAGCAGTGTCACGGGAGGGCACAACACCGGGGAGCTGTTTTTT. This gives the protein CASSVTGGHNTGELFF.

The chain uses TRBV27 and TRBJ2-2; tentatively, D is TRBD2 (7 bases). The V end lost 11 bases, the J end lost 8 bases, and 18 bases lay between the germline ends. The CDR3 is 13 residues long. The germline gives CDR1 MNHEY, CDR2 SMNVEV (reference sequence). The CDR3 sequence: CASKGGLSGELFF. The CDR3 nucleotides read TGTGCCTCGAAGGGGGGGCTCTCAGGGGAGCTGTTTTTT.

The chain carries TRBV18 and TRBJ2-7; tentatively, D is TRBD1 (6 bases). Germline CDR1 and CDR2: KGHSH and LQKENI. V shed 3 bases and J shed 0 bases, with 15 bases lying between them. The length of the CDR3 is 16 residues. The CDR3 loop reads CASSPMSGTSSYEQYF. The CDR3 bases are TGTGCCAGCTCACCTATGTCCGGGACAAGCTCCTACGAGCAGTACTTC.

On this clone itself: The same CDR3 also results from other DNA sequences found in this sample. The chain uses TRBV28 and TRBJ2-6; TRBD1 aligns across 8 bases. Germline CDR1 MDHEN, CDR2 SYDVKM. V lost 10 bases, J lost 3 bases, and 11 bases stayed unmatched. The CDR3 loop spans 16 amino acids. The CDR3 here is CATRQGSSHGANVLTF. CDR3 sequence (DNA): TGTGCCACTAGACAGGGGTCTTCCCATGGGGCCAACGTCCTGACTTTC.